The 9 T cell receptor beta chains below come from one sample, sequenced in a study of shared clonotypes between healthy human individuals. TCRdb's table, derived via immunoSEQ multiplex PCR, lists solely in-frame clones and lacks some. In the table there are about 680,000 clones, roughly 73% of which are singletons. Sequencing used memory CD4+ T cells sorted from blood. Documented subset: CD45RA-negative fraction. The receptor source for this set is a woman younger than 45 in good health.

The rearrangement uses TRBV9 and TRBJ2-3; no reliable D call. Between the trimmed V and J ends, which lost 0 bases and 0 bases, there was a span of 11 bases. The CDR3 is 16 residues long. CDR1 SGDLS and CDR2 YYNGEE come from the germline V gene. CDR3 DNA sequence: TGTGCCAGCAGCGTAGGGGCCGTATCAAGCACAGATACGCAGTATTTT. Its protein product is CASSVGAVSSTDTQYF.

The chain combines TRBV19 with TRBJ1-5; D remains unclear. V was shortened by 7 bases and J by 4 bases, with 8 bases between the two germline ends. The CDR3 is 12 residues long. The V gene's germline CDR1 is LNHDA and CDR2 SQIVND (reference sequence). CDR3 region: CASNGRNQPQHF. CDR3 in DNA: TGTGCCAGTAATGGTCGGAATCAGCCCCAGCATTTT.

There are a few counts of this clone. This chain connects TRBV6-1 to TRBJ1-1; D not certain. The CDR3 has 13 amino acids. Trimming cost V 4 bases and J 3 bases, with 9 bases left between them. CDR1 is MNHNS and CDR2 is SASEGT in the germline V gene. CDR3 in amino acids: CASSAQKDTEAFF. The CDR3 DNA is TGTGCCAGCAGTGCCCAAAAGGACACTGAAGCTTTCTTT.

In nucleotides, the CDR3 is TGTGCCAGCAGTGGGGCCATGGAGTATGGCTACACCTTC. This sequence encodes CASSGAMEYGYTF. This chain joins TRBV2 and TRBJ1-2; D gene unclear. The CDR3 runs 13 residues. In germline, CDR1 is SNHLY, CDR2 FYNNEI. The V gene lost 4 bases and the J gene lost 5 bases, with 11 bases spanning the gap.

The chain is built from TRBV2 and TRBJ2-6; TRBD2 agrees at 7 bases. Germline V gene sequence: CDR1 SNHLY, CDR2 FYNNEI. The CDR3 totals 17 residues. J gave up 0 bases and V 7 bases, and 9 bases lay outside the gene matches. The CDR3 region has the DNA TGTGCCAGCACCCCAAGTGGGGGGGACTCTGGGGCCAACGTCCTGACTTTC. Translating gives CASTPSGGDSGANVLTF. The variable domain in full, with the rest retrieved from reference TRBV2 and TRBJ2-6, is EPEVTQTPSHQVTQMGQEVILRCVPISNHLYFYWYRQILGQKVEFLVSFYNNEISEKSEIFDDQFSVERPDGSNFTLKIRSTKLEDSAMYFCASTPSGGDSGANVLTFGAGSRLTVL.

Turning to this clone: Other DNA sequences in the sample encode the same CDR3. The V call is TRBV7-8, the J call TRBJ2-7; D is uncertain. The germline V gene encodes CDR1 SGHVS and CDR2 FQNEAQ. Trimming left V 1 base short and J 4 bases short, with 11 bases between. The CDR3 has 14 amino acids. The CDR3 nucleotides are TGTGCCAGCAGCTTAGTACTGGGTCCGTACGAGCAGTACTTC. This translates into CASSLVLGPYEQYF.

The genes are TRBV7-9 and TRBJ1-4; D may be TRBD1 (5 bases). CDR1 and CDR2 (germline): SEHNR, FQNEAQ (reference sequence). CDR3 length: 14 residues. The V end was cut by 3 bases, the J end by 1 base, with 6 bases between. CDR3 DNA: TGTGCCAGCAGCTTCAGGGAAACTAATGAAAAACTGTTTTTT. As protein: CASSFRETNEKLFF.

The genes are TRBV2 and TRBJ1-5, with TRBD1 identical over 9 bases. The CDR3 has 14 residues. Germline CDR1 and CDR2: SNHLY and FYNNEI. The V and J ends lost 5 bases and 6 bases, in that order; junction bases with no gene match: 5. In DNA form, the CDR3 reads TGTGCCAGCAGTTGGACAGGGGACGGTCAGCCCCAGCATTTT. Translation gives CASSWTGDGQPQHF.

The chain couples TRBV18 to TRBJ1-2; D ambiguous. This CDR3 comprises 15 residues. Trimming took 2 bases from V and 1 from J, leaving 11 bases between them. CDR1 is KGHSH, CDR2 LQKENI, per germline. The CDR3 loop reads CASSPETDLNYGYTF. CDR3 DNA: TGTGCCAGCTCACCAGAGACCGACCTTAACTATGGCTACACCTTC. The full variable domain, completed using reference TRBV18 and TRBJ1-2, is NAGVMQNPRHLVRRRGQEARLRCSPMKGHSHVYWYRQLPEEGLKFMVYLQKENIIDESGMPKERFSAEFPKEGPSILRIQQVVRGDSAAYFCASSPETDLNYGYTFGSGTRLTVV.